This entry lists 14 T cell receptor beta chains sequenced from one sample in a study of CD8+ T cells in alopecia areata. Following extraction, RNA underwent reverse transcription to cDNA, which served as the sequencing template. Measured with immunoSEQ multiplex PCR; TCRdb has only the in-frame clones, and not every one. The data show about 290,000 clones, roughly 60% seen once. As for treatment: oral pan-JAK inhibitor, 5-10 mg twice daily. The source material was CD4+ T cells sorted from blood, sampled at week 24, from a patient treated with tofacitinib. Every receptor here comes from a human donor with alopecia areata.

V gene TRBV4-3 combines with J gene TRBJ2-6, with D unresolved. Trimming took off 2 bases at V and 0 bases at J, with 5 bases between the two ends. CDR3 length: 15 residues. The germline V gene encodes CDR1 LGHNA and CDR2 YSLEER. The chain's CDR3 is CASSQQHSGANVLTF. CDR3 nucleotides: TGCGCCAGCAGCCAACAACACTCTGGGGCCAACGTCCTGACTTTC.

This clone came up a few times. The V gene is TRBV28, the J gene TRBJ1-1, with 8 bases lining up with TRBD1. CDR1 is MDHEN and CDR2 is SYDVKM in the germline V gene. The CDR3 extends over 15 amino acids. The junction had 7 bases not matched to a gene; V was cut back by 7 bases and J by 0 bases. CDR3 coding DNA: TGTGCCAGCATCCCAGGGGGCTCCATGAACACTGAAGCTTTCTTT. Residues: CASIPGGSMNTEAFF.

CDR3 coding DNA: TGCGCCAGCTCCAGGGACCCCTCCTACGAGCAGTACTTC. This encodes CASSRDPSYEQYF. This rearrangement joins TRBV5-1 to TRBJ2-7; perhaps D is TRBD1 or TRBD2 (5 bases each). V lost 7 bases and J lost 0, with 11 bases in between. Germline lookup yields CDR1 SGHRS and CDR2 YFSETQ. The CDR3 is made up of 13 amino acids.

In this sample, this clone turned up a few times. The V and J genes are TRBV6-5 and TRBJ2-1; tentatively, D is TRBD2 (5 bases). CDR3 length equals 12 residues. Trimming took 6 bases from V and 7 from J, leaving 10 bases between them. The germline V gene encodes CDR1 MNHEY and CDR2 SVGAGI. CDR3 coding DNA: TGTGCCAGCAGCCTAGCTGGGAATGAGCAGTTCTTC. It codes for CASSLAGNEQFF.

This chain links TRBV30 with TRBJ1-2; tentative D call: TRBD1 (5 bases). V was trimmed by 0 bases and J by 1 base, leaving 12 bases between them. The CDR3 has 15 residues. Germline CDR1 GTSNPN, CDR2 SVGIG (reference sequence). CDR3 DNA sequence: TGTGCCTGGAGTGTACAGGCGGAATATAACTATGGCTACACCTTC. Its translation: CAWSVQAEYNYGYTF.

This chain links TRBV29-1 with TRBJ1-2; perhaps TRBD1 as D (6 bases). V was trimmed by 3 bases and J by 0 bases, leaving 11 bases between them. CDR1 is SQVTM, CDR2 ANQGSEA, per germline. This CDR3 contains 14 residues. The CDR3 DNA sequence: TGCAGCGTTGATGTTGCAGGGGCTAACTATGGCTACACCTTC. Protein sequence: CSVDVAGANYGYTF.

J is TRBJ2-5 and V is TRBV30; no clear D. The CDR3 spans 11 residues. Trimming left V 6 bases short and J 5 bases short, with 10 bases between. Germline CDR1 and CDR2: GTSNPN and SVGIG (reference sequence). CDR3 amino acids: CACGPGETQYF. The CDR3 DNA is TGTGCCTGCGGACCCGGGGAGACCCAGTACTTC.

This sequence joins TRBV5-1 and TRBJ2-2; D might be TRBD2 (6 bases). V was shortened by 7 bases and J by 5 bases, with 18 bases between the two germline ends. The V gene's germline CDR1 is SGHRS and CDR2 YFSETQ. The CDR3 extends over 15 amino acids. The CDR3 DNA follows: TGCGCCAGCGCCGCGGGGACGGCTGTAACCGGGGAGCTGTTTTTT. Its translation: CASAAGTAVTGELFF.

CDR3: CASSPLGAGGAYEQYF. CDR3 in DNA: TGCGCCAGCAGCCCTCTCGGAGCCGGGGGGGCCTACGAGCAGTACTTC. The chain is built from TRBV4-1 and TRBJ2-7; 8 bases fit TRBD2. Germline CDR1 MGHRA, CDR2 YSYEKL. The ends lost 4 bases at V and 2 bases at J; junction bases unmatched: 10. The CDR3 covers 16 residues.

CDR3 amino acids: CASSRQGSEAFF. DNA of the CDR3: TGTGCCAGCAGCCGACAGGGTAGTGAAGCTTTCTTT. The gene calls are TRBV5-4 and TRBJ1-1; 7 nucleotides line up with TRBD1. The germline CDR1 and CDR2 sequences are SGHNT and YYREEE (reference sequence). This CDR3 contains 12 residues. After removal of 4 bases from V and 7 bases from J, the junction contained 4 bases not matched to a gene. Filled out from reference TRBV5-4 and TRBJ1-1, the complete variable domain reads ETGVTQSPTHLIKTRGQQVTLRCSSQSGHNTVSWYQQALGQGPQFIFQYYREEENGRGNFPPRFSGLQFPNYSSELNVNALELDDSALYLCASSRQGSEAFFGQGTRLTVV.

The chain employs TRBV20-1 and TRBJ2-3; D is ambiguous. The V end lost 6 bases, the J end lost 6 bases, and 10 bases lay between the germline ends. This CDR3 is 11 amino acids long. The germline V gene has CDR1 DFQATT and CDR2 SNEGSKA (reference sequence). The DNA of the CDR3 is TGCAGTGCCGCGCTTGTGGATACGCAGTATTTT. Its protein product is CSAALVDTQYF.

This clone has only a few counts. V usage is TRBV30 and J usage is TRBJ2-1; no definite D call. This CDR3 has 13 amino acids. Trimming stripped 0 bases from V and 6 bases from J, with 9 bases between. The germline V gene encodes CDR1 GTSNPN and CDR2 SVGIG (reference sequence). This chain's CDR3 is CAWSVPSGNEQFF. The CDR3, as DNA: TGTGCCTGGAGTGTACCCTCCGGCAATGAGCAGTTCTTC.

The CDR3 bases are TGCAGCGTCGGCGACAGAAGAAATTCACCCCTCCACTTT. Translating gives CSVGDRRNSPLHF. The rearrangement links TRBV29-1 to TRBJ1-6; a weak D match, TRBD1 (5 bases). Trimming removed 6 bases at V and 7 bases at J, with 13 bases between. CDR1 is SQVTM and CDR2 is ANQGSEA in the germline V gene. The CDR3 spans 13 residues.

The chain is built from TRBV7-2 and TRBJ2-5; the D gene is possibly TRBD2 (6 bases). In germline, CDR1 is SGHTA, CDR2 FQGNSA. Deletions cut 5 bases from V and 2 bases from J, with 12 bases between. The CDR3 contains 14 residues. For the CDR3, the DNA is TGTGCCAGCAGCCGATCACTAGCTCAAGAGACCCAGTACTTC. Translated, it gives CASSRSLAQETQYF.